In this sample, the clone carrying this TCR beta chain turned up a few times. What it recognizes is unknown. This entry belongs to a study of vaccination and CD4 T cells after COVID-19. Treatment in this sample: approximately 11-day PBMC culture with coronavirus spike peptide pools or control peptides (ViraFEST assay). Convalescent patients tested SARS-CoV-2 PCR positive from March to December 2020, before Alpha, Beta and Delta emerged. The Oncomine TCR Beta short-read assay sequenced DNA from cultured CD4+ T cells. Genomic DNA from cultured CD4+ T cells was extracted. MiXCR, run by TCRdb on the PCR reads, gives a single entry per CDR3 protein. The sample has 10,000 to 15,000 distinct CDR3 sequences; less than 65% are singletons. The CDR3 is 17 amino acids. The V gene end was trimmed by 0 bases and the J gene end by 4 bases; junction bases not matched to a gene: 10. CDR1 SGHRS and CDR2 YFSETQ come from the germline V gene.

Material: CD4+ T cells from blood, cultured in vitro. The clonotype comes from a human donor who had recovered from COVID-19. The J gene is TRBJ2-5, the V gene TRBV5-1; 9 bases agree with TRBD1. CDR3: CASSLAAYRGLGETQYF. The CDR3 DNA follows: TGCGCCAGCAGCTTGGCCGCTTACAGGGGGCTGGGAGAGACCCAGTACTTC.